What follows are 15 T cell receptor beta chains derived from one specimen sequenced in a study of blood T cells in healthy people across ages. Primed by a sample-barcoded 5' primer and a J-beta primer mix, a second PCR proceeded for roughly 6 to 12 cycles. TCRdb re-derived calls from the 5' RACE reads in MiXCR, one entry per CDR3 protein. The table includes roughly 800,000 distinct CDR3 sequences, about 55% detected once. Sequenced sample: blood. The receptors stem from an older man in good health.

This clonotype showed up just a few times. This sequence joins TRBV10-2 and TRBJ1-2, with D perhaps TRBD1 (6 bases). The CDR3 runs 14 residues. The V and J ends lost 6 bases and 8 bases respectively, with 19 bases between them. In germline, CDR1 is WSHSY, CDR2 SAAADI. The CDR3 protein is CASRAGAGVGGYTF. The CDR3 bases are TGCGCCAGCAGAGCCGGGGCAGGGGTGGGAGGCTACACCTTC.

V and J are TRBV2 and TRBJ1-2; no definite D call. Germline V gene sequence: CDR1 SNHLY, CDR2 FYNNEI. Trimming removed 3 bases at V and 1 base at J, with 6 bases between. The CDR3 sequence is 13 residues long. The CDR3 reads CASSEGFNYGYTF. The CDR3 DNA follows: TGTGCCAGCAGTGAGGGTTTTAACTATGGCTACACCTTC.

This clonotype has just a few counts. The chain combines TRBV20-1 with TRBJ2-6; D might be TRBD2 (6 bases). The germline V gene has CDR1 DFQATT and CDR2 SNEGSKA (reference sequence). V lost 5 bases to trimming and J lost 3 bases, with 11 bases between them. The CDR3 has 14 residues. CDR3 in amino acids: CSALGGSGANVLTF. The CDR3 nucleotides read TGCAGTGCTTTGGGGGGAAGTGGGGCCAACGTCCTGACTTTC.

The chain joins TRBV7-2 to TRBJ2-7, with no clear D. The CDR3 is 12 amino acids. Germline V gives CDR1 SGHTA, CDR2 FQGNSA. Trimming cost V 2 bases and J 6 bases, with 8 bases left between them. CDR3 sequence: CASSLNLGEQYF. The CDR3 bases are TGTGCCAGCAGCTTAAATCTGGGCGAGCAGTACTTC.

The genes are TRBV18 and TRBJ2-4; 13 bases map to TRBD2. The end of the DNA fits TRBJ2-5 better, so the J call may be wrong. The CDR3 length is 16 residues. Germline V gene lookup returns CDR1 KGHSH and CDR2 LQKENI. CDR3 region: CASSPGLAGDQETQYF. The CDR3 coding sequence is TGTGCCAGCTCACCTGGACTAGCGGGGGACCAAGAGACCCAGTACTTC.

This chain links TRBV27 with TRBJ2-5; 7 bases match TRBD2. V dropped 7 bases and J dropped 5; count of bases not matched to a gene: 10. The CDR3 runs 14 residues. CDR1 is MNHEY and CDR2 is SMNVEV in the germline V gene (reference sequence). The CDR3 reads CASTRWGGGETQYF. In DNA form, the CDR3 reads TGTGCCAGCACCCGATGGGGGGGAGGCGAGACCCAGTACTTC.

This clonotype was counted only a few times. The chain uses TRBV5-1 and TRBJ2-5, with D hard to call. The CDR3 runs to 13 residues. Germline V gene sequence: CDR1 SGHRS, CDR2 YFSETQ. The V gene lost 3 bases and the J gene lost 2 bases, with 8 bases spanning the gap. The CDR3 spells CASSSVLQETQYF. In DNA, the CDR3 is TGCGCCAGCAGCTCCGTCTTACAAGAGACCCAGTACTTC.

To note about this clonotype: Germline is not matched at one junction end, which may reflect a read error. This rearrangement joins TRBV10-3 to TRBJ2-2; 10 bases are shared with TRBD1. Germline CDR1 is ENHRY and CDR2 is SYGVKD. This CDR3 region has 15 residues. The CDR3 is CAISGRDRGTGELFF. The CDR3, as DNA: TGTGCTATCAGTGGAAGGGACAGGGGCACCGGGGAGCTGTTTTTT.

This clonotype was detected only a few times. The chain is built from TRBV3-1 and TRBJ1-4, with TRBD1 matching over 8 bases. The V gene end was trimmed by 2 bases and the J gene end by 7 bases; junction bases not matched to a gene: 9. CDR1 LGHDT and CDR2 YNNKEL come from the germline V gene (reference sequence). The CDR3 is made up of 16 amino acids. CDR3 coding DNA: TGTGCCAGCAGCCAACGTACGACAGGGACAGGTGAAAAACTGTTTTTT. Its protein is CASSQRTTGTGEKLFF.

The chain has TRBV4-1 and TRBJ2-4; D is tentatively TRBD1 or TRBD2 (5 bases each). The germline gives CDR1 MGHRA, CDR2 YSYEKL. V lost 4 bases to trimming and J lost 13 bases, with 17 bases between them. The CDR3 runs to 13 residues. DNA of the CDR3: TGCGCCAGCAGCCGGGGCGGCCGGGGAGAGCAGTACTTC. Its translation: CASSRGGRGEQYF.

This clonotype was counted a single time. This chain joins TRBV9 and TRBJ2-2, with 8 nucleotides matching TRBD2. Germline V gives CDR1 SGDLS, CDR2 YYNGEE. V shed 4 bases, J shed 6 bases, and the junction held 5 bases outside the gene matches. This CDR3 contains 14 residues. CDR3 in amino acids: CASSTIGGAGELFF. CDR3 DNA sequence: TGTGCCAGCAGCACCATCGGGGGGGCCGGGGAGCTGTTTTTT.

This clonotype was observed a few times. The chain combines TRBV11-2 with TRBJ1-6, with D possibly matching TRBD1 (5 bases). V dropped 1 base and J dropped 10 bases, with 11 bases sitting between them. Per the germline V gene, CDR1 is SGHAT and CDR2 is FQNNGV. CDR3 length equals 14 residues. CDR3 loop: CASSLGQGGSPLHF. The CDR3 nucleotides are TGTGCCAGCAGCTTAGGGCAGGGCGGATCACCCCTCCACTTT.

This clonotype was counted a single time. A much larger clone sits a single nucleotide away, making a read error possible. The chain recombines TRBV29-1 with TRBJ2-5; D is uncertain. Germline values: CDR1 SQVTM, CDR2 ANQGSEA. V was cut by 2 bases and J by 3 bases, with 10 bases left in between. The CDR3 is 13 amino acids. CDR3 sequence: CSVEKRRKETQYF. The CDR3 bases are TGCAGCGTTGAAAAGAGGCGGAAAGAGACCCAGTACTTC. The full variable domain, completed using reference TRBV29-1 and TRBJ2-5, is SAVISQKPSRDICQRGTSLTIQCQVDSQVTMMFWYRQQPGQSLTLIATANQGSEATYESGFVIDKFPISRPNLTFSTLTVSNMSPEDSSIYLCSVEKRRKETQYFGPGTRLLVL.

The rearrangement links TRBV21-1 to TRBJ2-7; no check of the table's D call, TRBD2, against the DNA was made. TRBV21-1 is listed as a pseudogene. The CDR3 contains 16 residues. The CDR3 coding sequence is TGTGCCAGCAGCAAAACGACTAGCGGGAGGTCATGGGAGCAGTACTTC. It specifies CASSKTTSGRSWEQYF.

The sample holds a few counts of this clonotype. The chain uses TRBV7-9 and TRBJ1-2; D unresolved. In germline, CDR1 is SEHNR, CDR2 FQNEAQ (reference sequence). The CDR3 is 13 residues long. Between the trimmed V and J ends, which lost 3 bases and 6 bases, there was a span of 11 bases. CDR3 sequence reads: CASSFGLPDGYTF. CDR3 nucleotide sequence: TGTGCCAGCAGCTTTGGGCTTCCGGATGGCTACACCTTC.